This TCR beta chain is from a study of cytomegalovirus exposure and HLA in healthy donors. The CDR3 is 15 amino acids. J was trimmed by 4 bases and V by 2 bases; bases with no gene match: 7. Looked up from germline, CDR1 is KGHSH and CDR2 is LQKENI. The PCR ran on 60 Vbeta and 13 Jbeta primers. Generated by immunoSEQ multiplex PCR, the TCRdb table keeps only in-frame clones and is missing some. The sample contains about 140,000 clones, approximately 78% of which appear only once. The sequenced sample was PBMCs. This receptor was taken from a woman between 40 and 50 years old in good health and CMV-seropositive. This chain connects TRBV18 to TRBJ2-5; 7 nucleotides align to TRBD2. CDR3 loop: CASSPTGLGGETQYF. CDR3 nucleotide sequence: TGTGCCAGCTCACCAACAGGACTAGGTGGAGAGACCCAGTACTTC.